The present entry profiles one T cell receptor beta chain with its context. A much bigger clone sits one base away, suggesting this may be a read error. The conserved phenylalanine or tryptophan normally closing the CDR3 is absent here, so this likely arose from a read error. The data are from a study of molecular identifiers for immune sequencing clone quantification. TCRdb used MiXCR to reprocess the PCR reads, holding one entry per CDR3 protein. This repertoire shows over 35,000 distinct CDR3 sequences, 24% found once; its top ten account for about 0.91%. V lost 3 bases, J lost 4 bases, and 4 bases stayed unmatched. The CDR3 is 15 residues long. The V gene's germline CDR1 is MNHNS and CDR2 SASEGT.

The J gene is TRBJ2-7, the V gene TRBV6-1; 12 bases map to TRBD2. This clonotype originated in a human donor in good health. Some libraries in this study had Jurkat cell RNA spiked in. The specimen sequenced was naive CD8+ T cells from blood, with Jurkat cell RNA spiked in. Subset noted: FACS-sorted CD8+CD4-CCR7+CD45RA+ naive T cells. The CDR3 protein is CASSDGLAGMYEQYS. Written as DNA, the CDR3 is TGTGCCAGCAGTGACGGACTAGCGGGGATGTACGAGCAGTACTCC.